Presented here are 25 T cell receptor beta chains from one specimen sequenced in a study of T-cell memory formation after mild COVID-19. TCRdb passed the 5' RACE reads through MiXCR, listing each CDR3 protein once. In the table there are under 700,000 distinct CDR3 sequences, over 20% of which are singletons. Sequenced material: PBMCs or a T cell subset sorted from them (not recorded which). The receptor set was obtained from an adult woman who had mild COVID-19 (a few samples of this study predate the infection). Cell type and time point are not known.

The V gene is TRBV13, the J gene TRBJ2-3; TRBD2 might be the D (6 bases). V was shortened by 5 bases and J by 0 bases, with 24 bases between the two germline ends. Per germline, CDR1 PRHDT and CDR2 FYEKMQ (reference sequence). The CDR3 consists of 19 residues. CDR3 in amino acids: CASSLKWGYLANSTDTQYF. CDR3 DNA sequence: TGTGCCAGCAGCCTCAAGTGGGGGTACCTAGCGAATAGCACAGATACGCAGTATTTT.

In its sample, this clonotype was seen a few times. The chain recombines TRBV5-1 with TRBJ2-1; TRBD2 aligns across 11 bases. Germline loops: CDR1 SGHRS, CDR2 YFSETQ. The V gene end was trimmed by 4 bases and the J gene end by 4 bases; junction bases not matched to a gene: 7. The CDR3 contains 16 residues. The CDR3 spells CASSVLAGESYNEQFF. The CDR3 nucleotides read TGCGCCAGCAGCGTACTAGCGGGAGAGTCTTACAATGAGCAGTTCTTC.

CDR3 sequence reads: CATSSQETQYF. The CDR3 DNA follows: TGTGCCACCAGCAGTCAAGAGACCCAGTACTTC. The genes are TRBV15 and TRBJ2-5; no definite D call. Germline V gene sequence: CDR1 LNHNV, CDR2 YYDKDF (reference sequence). V was cut by 3 bases and J by 2 bases, with 1 base left in between. The CDR3 covers 11 residues.

This clonotype was recorded a few times. The chain recombines TRBV2 with TRBJ2-5; 8 bases agree with TRBD2. With V trimmed by 0 bases and J by 0 bases, 6 bases remained unmatched. The germline gives CDR1 SNHLY, CDR2 FYNNEI. CDR3 size: 17 residues. The CDR3, as DNA: TGTGCCAGCAGTGAAGCCTTGGCTAGCGGGTACCAAGAGACCCAGTACTTC. It is translated as CASSEALASGYQETQYF.

The rearrangement uses TRBV29-1 and TRBJ2-2; D uncertain. The CDR3 loop spans 13 amino acids. Germline V gene sequence: CDR1 SQVTM, CDR2 ANQGSEA. V was cut by 1 base and J by 1 base, with 4 bases left in between. This chain's CDR3 is CSVEGGNTGELFF. The CDR3 coding sequence is TGCAGCGTTGAAGGCGGGAACACCGGGGAGCTGTTTTTT.

Only a few counts were recorded for this clonotype. The gene calls are TRBV6-2 or TRBV6-3 and TRBJ1-1; D unresolved. V was cut by 4 bases and J by 7 bases, with 13 bases left in between. The germline CDR1 and CDR2 sequences are MNHEY and SVGEGT. This CDR3 region has 13 residues. In nucleotides, the CDR3 is TGTGCCAGCAGTTTTCGCGGCACGGTTGAAGCTTTCTTT. This codes for CASSFRGTVEAFF.

The table lists this clonotype with a few counts. The chain couples TRBV5-4 to TRBJ2-3, with 7 nucleotides matching TRBD1. With 4 bases clipped from V and 2 bases from J, the junction kept 7 bases outside the gene matches. This CDR3 comprises 15 residues. Germline V gene data show CDR1 as SGHNT and CDR2 as YYREEE (reference sequence). CDR3: CASSLTTGPTDTQYF. CDR3 coding DNA: TGTGCCAGCAGCCTCACGACAGGGCCCACAGATACGCAGTATTTT.

This chain connects TRBV7-7 to TRBJ2-5; 11 positions match TRBD2. Per germline, CDR1 SSHAT and CDR2 FNYEAQ (reference sequence). V lost 1 base, J lost 3 bases, and 4 bases stayed unmatched. The CDR3 is 16 amino acids. CDR3 nucleotides: TGTGCCAGCAGCTTAGATATGGGACTAGCGGAAGAGACCCAGTACTTC. Protein sequence: CASSLDMGLAEETQYF.

This clonotype was found a few times. The chain combines TRBV12-3 or TRBV12-4 with TRBJ1-3; no reliable D call. This CDR3 region has 17 residues. With 2 bases removed from V and 2 bases from J, the gap between germline ends came to 16 bases. The CDR3 here is CASSLLSRPNAGNTIYF. The CDR3 nucleotides read TGTGCCAGCAGTTTATTATCGAGGCCAAACGCTGGAAACACCATATATTTT.

This clonotype has just a few counts. V gene TRBV5-1 combines with J gene TRBJ2-1; 7 nucleotides match TRBD1. V was clipped by 1 base and J by 3 bases; unmatched bases: 4. Per the germline V gene, CDR1 is SGHRS and CDR2 is YFSETQ. The CDR3 has 15 amino acids. This CDR3 reads CASSLSRTGYNEQFF. The CDR3 region has the DNA TGCGCCAGCAGCTTGAGTAGGACAGGCTACAATGAGCAGTTCTTC.

V is TRBV27 and J is TRBJ2-7, with D maybe TRBD1 (5 bases). This CDR3 spans 16 amino acids. Trimming took 7 bases from V and 3 from J, leaving 22 bases between them. Germline V gives CDR1 MNHEY, CDR2 SMNVEV (reference sequence). CDR3 sequence (DNA): TGTGCCAGCATCCCCACGTCGAGACAGCGAGGCTACGAGCAGTACTTC. It specifies CASIPTSRQRGYEQYF.

The chain has TRBV5-8 and TRBJ2-5, with 7 positions matching TRBD2. Germline V gives CDR1 SGHTS, CDR2 YDEGEE. V lost 6 bases and J lost 4; bases outside the gene matches: 9. The CDR3 is 14 amino acids. The CDR3 DNA reads TGTGCCAGCATCCTGGCAGCGGGGCGAGAGACCCAGTACTTC. It translates to CASILAAGRETQYF.

This clonotype was found a few times. V gene TRBV5-6 combines with J gene TRBJ2-7; tentative D call: TRBD2 (5 bases). V lost 1 base to trimming and J lost 0 bases, with 11 bases between them. The CDR3 is made up of 15 amino acids. Germline V lookup: CDR1 SGHDT, CDR2 YYEEEE. CDR3 sequence: CASSLRRALSYEQYF. In DNA, the CDR3 is TGTGCCAGCAGCTTGCGGCGGGCACTCTCCTACGAGCAGTACTTC.

This clonotype turned up a few times. This sequence joins TRBV20-1 and TRBJ1-1; D unresolved. CDR1 and CDR2 (germline): DFQATT, SNEGSKA (reference sequence). CDR3 length: 12 residues. V lost 1 base and J 10 bases, leaving 13 bases between the germline ends. As DNA, the CDR3 is TGCAGTGCTAGAGTGAGCAGCCCGGGAGCTTTCTTT. It yields the protein CSARVSSPGAFF.

This sequence joins TRBV2 and TRBJ1-1; 9 bases fit TRBD1. The J segment lost 7 bases and the V segment lost 5 bases, leaving 8 bases of the junction unmatched. The CDR3 has 14 residues. Germline assignment: CDR1 SNHLY and CDR2 FYNNEI. In DNA, the CDR3 is TGTGCCAGCAGTTCGACAGGGGGACCGTTTGAAGCTTTCTTT. This gives the protein CASSSTGGPFEAFF. Together with reference TRBV2 and TRBJ1-1, the CDR3 gives the full variable domain: EPEVTQTPSHQVTQMGQEVILRCVPISNHLYFYWYRQILGQKVEFLVSFYNNEISEKSEIFDDQFSVERPDGSNFTLKIRSTKLEDSAMYFCASSSTGGPFEAFFGQGTRLTVV.

The chain has TRBV11-2 and TRBJ2-3, with 14 nucleotides matching TRBD2. The V gene's germline CDR1 is SGHAT and CDR2 FQNNGV. The junction had 10 bases not matched to a gene; V was cut back by 8 bases and J by 12 bases. CDR3 size: 14 residues. CDR3: CASEGLAGALYQYF. Written as DNA, the CDR3 is TGTGCCAGCGAGGGACTAGCGGGGGCCCTGTATCAGTATTTT.

This clonotype was counted between two and nine times. The DNA of the CDR3 is TGCGCCAGCAGCTTCCGGGAAAGCTCCTACGAGCAGTACTTC. Translating gives CASSFRESSYEQYF. The chain combines TRBV5-1 with TRBJ2-7; TRBD2 is a possible D gene (5 bases). CDR1 is SGHRS and CDR2 is YFSETQ in the germline V gene. V was clipped by 2 bases and J by 0 bases, with 9 bases between them. The CDR3 covers 14 residues.

V and J are TRBV7-9 and TRBJ2-1; TRBD2 matches at 7 bases. With 5 bases clipped from V and 0 bases from J, the junction kept 7 bases outside the gene matches. Germline lookup yields CDR1 SEHNR and CDR2 FQNEAQ (reference sequence). The CDR3 covers 16 residues. The CDR3 DNA reads as TGTGCCAGCAGCGATCTCCCGGGGGGCTCCTACAATGAGCAGTTCTTC. It is translated as CASSDLPGGSYNEQFF.

The V call is TRBV7-2, the J call TRBJ2-3; perhaps TRBD2 as D (6 bases). The V gene's germline CDR1 is SGHTA and CDR2 FQGNSA. Trimming stripped 5 bases from V and 3 bases from J, with 15 bases between. The CDR3 length is 15 residues. The CDR3 nucleotides read TGTGCCAGCAGCAAACGGGAGAGGAGTACAGATACGCAGTATTTT. Protein product: CASSKRERSTDTQYF.

This clonotype appeared a few times. V gene TRBV5-5 combines with J gene TRBJ2-7; D is possibly TRBD1 (6 bases). This CDR3 is 13 amino acids long. Germline CDR1 reads SGHKS; CDR2 reads YYEKEE (reference sequence). The V and J ends lost 3 bases and 3 bases respectively, with 10 bases between them. The CDR3 nucleotides read TGTGCCAGCAGCTGGGACAACGGCTACGAGCAGTACTTC. Protein: CASSWDNGYEQYF.

This clonotype was seen more than once but under ten times. The chain carries TRBV24-1 and TRBJ2-1, with 8 bases identical to TRBD2. Germline assignment: CDR1 KGHDR and CDR2 SFDVKD. Trimming took 4 bases from V and 4 from J; bases not matched to a gene: 11. The CDR3 sequence is 17 residues long. The CDR3 protein is CATSDPQGSGGYNEQFF. In nucleotides, the CDR3 is TGTGCCACCAGTGACCCCCAGGGGAGCGGGGGTTACAATGAGCAGTTCTTC.

This clonotype was counted only a few times. The rearrangement joins TRBV9 to TRBJ2-2; D gene ambiguous. Germline assignment: CDR1 SGDLS and CDR2 YYNGEE. The V end was cut by 0 bases, the J end by 4 bases, with 4 bases between. This CDR3 region has 13 residues. As DNA, the CDR3 is TGTGCCAGCAGCGTAGAAATCACCGGGGAGCTGTTTTTT. Translating it yields CASSVEITGELFF. Drawing the rest from reference TRBV9 and TRBJ2-2, the complete variable domain is DSGVTQTPKHLITATGQRVTLRCSPRSGDLSVYWYQQSLDQGLQFLIQYYNGEERAKGNILERFSAQQFPDLHSELNLSSLELGDSALYFCASSVEITGELFFGEGSRLTVL.

This clonotype was seen a few times. The chain links TRBV5-1 to TRBJ2-2; D not resolved. V lost 0 bases, J lost 4 bases, and 4 bases lay in between. The CDR3 runs 13 residues. CDR1 and CDR2 from the germline V gene are SGHRS and YFSETQ. The CDR3 coding sequence is TGCGCCAGCAGCTTGGTATTCACCGGGGAGCTGTTTTTT. Protein product: CASSLVFTGELFF. Together with reference TRBV5-1 and TRBJ2-2, the CDR3 gives the full variable domain: KAGVTQTPRYLIKTRGQQVTLSCSPISGHRSVSWYQQTPGQGLQFLFEYFSETQRNKGNFPGRFSGRQFSNSRSEMNVSTLELGDSALYLCASSLVFTGELFFGEGSRLTVL.

The chain uses TRBV4-2 and TRBJ2-5, with 9 nucleotides matching TRBD2. The germline gives CDR1 LGHNA, CDR2 YNFKEQ. V gave up 4 bases and J gave up 2 bases; unmatched junction bases: 5. There are 15 residues in the CDR3. The CDR3 coding sequence is TGTGCCAGCAGCCGAGCGGGGGGCTTACAAGAGACCCAGTACTTC. This sequence encodes CASSRAGGLQETQYF.

This clonotype was recorded a few times. V and J are TRBV7-2 and TRBJ2-1, with 8 bases matching TRBD1. J gave up 6 bases and V 6 bases, and 22 bases lay outside the gene matches. CDR3 length: 19 residues. The germline gives CDR1 SGHTA, CDR2 FQGNSA. The CDR3 coding sequence is TGTGCCAGCAGGGCGCAGGGGACCAGGGGGCACCTGCGGCCCAATGAGCAGTTCTTC. It encodes CASRAQGTRGHLRPNEQFF.